The 27 T cell receptor beta chains below come from one sample, sequenced in a study of blood T cell repertoires in COVID-19 (dated by TCRdb to the early 2020s). Receptor libraries were prepared by the immunoSEQ multiplex PCR assay. The clones in this table, taken by TCRdb from immuneACCESS, are in-frame only. Not every clone is retained; where verified, under half of the shortfall comes from an unresolved V gene, and the cause of the rest is unknown. A total of about 69,000 clones appear in this sample, approximately 83% of them only once. The ten largest make up under 3% of the sample. The sequencing input was peripheral blood. These receptors originate from an elderly man with acute or convalescent COVID-19.

This chain uses TRBV4-2 with TRBJ1-4; D perhaps matches TRBD1 (5 bases). The CDR3 contains 15 residues. Germline V lookup: CDR1 LGHNA, CDR2 YNFKEQ. Trimming left V 4 bases short and J 5 bases short, with 14 bases between. The CDR3 sequence is CASSPRFGGNEKLFF. The CDR3 nucleotides read TGTGCCAGCAGCCCGAGGTTCGGGGGGAATGAAAAACTGTTTTTT.

The sample holds a few counts of this clone. J is TRBJ1-5 and V is TRBV5-1; 7 nucleotides match TRBD1. Germline CDR1 is SGHRS and CDR2 is YFSETQ. Trimming at V came to 0 bases and at J to 4 bases, leaving 10 bases not matched to a gene. CDR3 length equals 17 residues. The CDR3 nucleotides are TGCGCCAGCAGCTTGGGGGGCGGGACAGCCATTAATCAGCCCCAGCATTTT. Its translation is CASSLGGGTAINQPQHF.

The V gene is TRBV29-1, the J gene TRBJ1-2; 7 bases align to TRBD1. Germline V lookup: CDR1 SQVTM, CDR2 ANQGSEA. J was trimmed by 6 bases and V by 4 bases; bases with no gene match: 8. The CDR3 totals 13 residues. The CDR3 region is CSVVTGSSHGYTF. Written as DNA, the CDR3 is TGCAGCGTTGTGACAGGGAGCTCCCATGGCTACACCTTC.

V usage is TRBV10-3 and J usage is TRBJ1-5, with 9 positions matching TRBD1. CDR3 length equals 13 residues. With V trimmed by 6 bases and J by 4 bases, 1 base remained unmatched. The germline gives CDR1 ENHRY, CDR2 SYGVKD. CDR3 bases: TGTGCCATCAGCGGACAGGGGAATCAGCCCCAGCATTTT. As protein: CAISGQGNQPQHF.

The rearrangement joins TRBV5-1 to TRBJ2-1; 7 nucleotides match TRBD1. V lost 4 bases, J lost 4 bases, and 5 bases stayed unmatched. The CDR3 is 14 amino acids. Germline CDR1 SGHRS, CDR2 YFSETQ. CDR3 sequence (DNA): TGCGCCAGCAGCACCGGACAGGAATACAATGAGCAGTTCTTC. It yields the protein CASSTGQEYNEQFF. Looking up the rest from reference TRBV5-1 and TRBJ2-1 gives the full variable domain: KAGVTQTPRYLIKTRGQQVTLSCSPISGHRSVSWYQQTPGQGLQFLFEYFSETQRNKGNFPGRFSGRQFSNSRSEMNVSTLELGDSALYLCASSTGQEYNEQFFGPGTRLTVL.

The chain is built from TRBV10-2 and TRBJ1-5; no clear D. The CDR3 is made up of 13 amino acids. The V and J ends lost 0 bases and 7 bases respectively, with 7 bases between them. Germline V gives CDR1 WSHSY, CDR2 SAAADI. CDR3 in amino acids: CASSESTWQPQHF. DNA for the CDR3: TGCGCCAGCAGTGAGTCGACTTGGCAGCCCCAGCATTTT.

The chain carries TRBV7-7 and TRBJ2-2; the match to TRBD1 covers 7 bases. Germline CDR1 reads SSHAT; CDR2 reads FNYEAQ (reference sequence). The CDR3 extends over 15 amino acids. After removal of 5 bases from V and 4 bases from J, the junction contained 7 bases not matched to a gene. CDR3 sequence reads: CASSPSGTATGELFF. CDR3 in DNA: TGTGCCAGCAGCCCTAGTGGGACAGCCACCGGGGAGCTGTTTTTT.

This chain links TRBV12-3 or TRBV12-4 with TRBJ1-6, with a possible D match to TRBD1 (6 bases). The CDR3 sequence is 13 residues long. Trimming left V 7 bases short and J 8 bases short, with 12 bases between. This CDR3 reads CASTGSGDSPLHF. The CDR3 DNA reads TGTGCCAGCACCGGGTCAGGGGATTCACCCCTCCACTTT.

The chain links TRBV9 to TRBJ2-7, with 7 bases fitting TRBD2. CDR3 size: 13 residues. V gave up 0 bases and J gave up 6 bases; unmatched junction bases: 3. Germline assignment: CDR1 SGDLS and CDR2 YYNGEE. CDR3 DNA sequence: TGTGCCAGCAGCGTAGCGGGAGGAAGCGAGCAGTACTTC. This codes for CASSVAGGSEQYF.

The CDR3 region is CASRGMGTGKNSPLHF. CDR3 sequence (DNA): TGTGCCAGCAGAGGGATGGGGACAGGGAAAAACTCACCCCTCCACTTT. The V call is TRBV2, the J call TRBJ1-6; TRBD1 agrees at 9 bases. The CDR3 totals 16 residues. V lost 6 bases to trimming and J lost 10 bases; unmatched junction nucleotides: 13. Germline V gene data show CDR1 as SNHLY and CDR2 as FYNNEI.

A single count supports this clone. V usage is TRBV6-2 or TRBV6-3 and J usage is TRBJ2-1, with 8 nucleotides matching TRBD2. CDR3 length: 13 residues. Germline V lookup: CDR1 MNHEY, CDR2 SVGEGT. After removal of 6 bases from V and 7 bases from J, the junction contained 5 bases not matched to a gene. The CDR3 loop is CASSRSGSNEQFF. Written as DNA, the CDR3 is TGTGCCAGCAGCCGCAGCGGGAGTAATGAGCAGTTCTTC.

This chain uses TRBV29-1 with TRBJ1-1, with a tentative D call TRBD1 (6 bases). V gave up 6 bases and J gave up 1 base, with 12 bases separating them. Germline loops: CDR1 SQVTM, CDR2 ANQGSEA. The CDR3 contains 13 residues. CDR3 region: CSVRQDPNTEAFF. CDR3 DNA sequence: TGCAGCGTACGACAGGACCCGAACACTGAAGCTTTCTTT.

The chain carries TRBV18 and TRBJ2-3, with D tentatively TRBD1 (5 bases). The CDR3 contains 15 residues. The ends were cut back, 1 base at V and 4 bases at J, with 12 bases in the middle. Germline CDR1 KGHSH, CDR2 LQKENI. The CDR3 spells CASSPLTQGADTQYF. The CDR3 nucleotides are TGTGCCAGCTCACCACTTACCCAGGGCGCAGATACGCAGTATTTT.

This rearrangement joins TRBV11-2 to TRBJ2-1, with TRBD2 identical over 9 bases. Per the germline V gene, CDR1 is SGHAT and CDR2 is FQNNGV. Unmatched junction bases numbered 9, after V lost 8 bases and J lost 7 bases. The CDR3 is made up of 14 amino acids. DNA of the CDR3: TGTGCCAGCGGCCCAGCGGGAGGACGGAATGAGCAGTTCTTC. Its protein is CASGPAGGRNEQFF. Based on the CDR3 plus reference TRBV11-2 and TRBJ2-1, the full variable domain is EAGVAQSPRYKIIEKRQSVAFWCNPISGHATLYWYQQILGQGPKLLIQFQNNGVVDDSQLPKDRFSAERLKGVDSTLKIQPAKLEDSAVYLCASGPAGGRNEQFFGPGTRLTVL.

V usage is TRBV5-4 and J usage is TRBJ1-1, with D hard to call. The CDR3 length is 13 residues. In germline, CDR1 is SGHNT, CDR2 YYREEE (reference sequence). Deletions cut 5 bases from V and 1 base from J, with 9 bases between. In DNA form, the CDR3 reads TGTGCCAGCAGTTTAGAGGGGAACACTGAAGCTTTCTTT. Its protein product is CASSLEGNTEAFF. Together with reference TRBV5-4 and TRBJ1-1, the CDR3 gives the full variable domain: ETGVTQSPTHLIKTRGQQVTLRCSSQSGHNTVSWYQQALGQGPQFIFQYYREEENGRGNFPPRFSGLQFPNYSSELNVNALELDDSALYLCASSLEGNTEAFFGQGTRLTVV.

This chain's CDR3 is CASSVRTGSSYEQYF. The DNA of the CDR3 is TGTGCCAGTAGTGTTAGGACAGGAAGCTCCTACGAGCAGTACTTC. The chain couples TRBV19 to TRBJ2-7, with 7 positions matching TRBD1. Germline trimming cut 5 bases from V and 0 bases from J; bases unmatched to any gene: 7. This CDR3 contains 15 residues. The germline gives CDR1 LNHDA, CDR2 SQIVND (reference sequence).

About this clone: The same CDR3 can be traced to other DNA sequences in this sample. This sequence joins TRBV5-6 and TRBJ1-1; 9 bases are a match to TRBD1. CDR1 is SGHDT, CDR2 YYEEEE, per germline. CDR3 size: 14 residues. The trim removed 4 bases at V and 5 bases at J, leaving 6 bases unmatched. The CDR3 sequence is CASSLGQGTTEAFF. In nucleotides, the CDR3 is TGTGCCAGCAGCCTGGGACAGGGAACGACTGAAGCTTTCTTT.

This clone was seen more than once but under ten times. This chain connects TRBV7-9 to TRBJ2-7; 7 bases map to TRBD1. The V and J ends lost 6 bases and 1 base, in that order; junction bases with no gene match: 6. Germline V gives CDR1 SEHNR, CDR2 FQNEAQ (reference sequence). The CDR3 consists of 14 residues. CDR3 amino acids: CASSSWTGSYEQYF. The CDR3 bases are TGTGCCAGCAGTTCCTGGACAGGTTCCTACGAGCAGTACTTC.

The chain is built from TRBV19 and TRBJ1-1; D unresolved. The CDR3 runs to 14 residues. V was cut by 5 bases and J by 0 bases, with 10 bases left in between. Germline lookup yields CDR1 LNHDA and CDR2 SQIVND (reference sequence). The CDR3 reads CASSPRRLNTEAFF. The CDR3 DNA is TGTGCCAGTAGTCCACGGAGACTGAACACTGAAGCTTTCTTT.

V usage is TRBV7-2 and J usage is TRBJ1-2; 8 nucleotides agree with TRBD1. Trimming cost V 7 bases and J 2 bases; bases outside gene matches: 12. CDR1 is SGHTA and CDR2 is FQGNSA in the germline V gene. The CDR3 spans 16 residues. The CDR3, as DNA: TGTGCCAGCACCGTTTCTCGGACAGGGAGGAACTATGGCTACACCTTC. This gives the protein CASTVSRTGRNYGYTF.

A word on this clone: One end of the junction varies from germline; a read error may be responsible. J is TRBJ1-2 and V is TRBV5-6, with D unresolved. Germline CDR1 and CDR2: SGHDT and YYEEEE. This CDR3 contains 15 residues. CDR3 sequence reads: CASSPGLGVNSGYTF. DNA of the CDR3: TGTGCCAGCAGTCCCGGCCTGGGAGTGAACTCTGGCTACACCTTC.

J is TRBJ1-6 and V is TRBV7-8; 7 bases fit TRBD1. In germline, CDR1 is SGHVS, CDR2 FQNEAQ. Trimming took 5 bases from V and 7 from J; bases not matched to a gene: 5. The CDR3 sequence is 14 residues long. CDR3 protein: CASSLGGQNSPLHF. CDR3 nucleotide sequence: TGTGCCAGCAGCCTAGGGGGACAGAATTCACCCCTCCACTTT.

This rearrangement joins TRBV6-5 to TRBJ1-4; TRBD1 is a possible D gene (6 bases). Germline lookup yields CDR1 MNHEY and CDR2 SVGAGI. This CDR3 is built from 16 residues. Between the trimmed V and J ends, which lost 2 bases and 10 bases, there was a span of 20 bases. The CDR3 loop is CASSYQTGRSLGKLFF. The CDR3 nucleotides read TGTGCCAGCAGTTACCAGACAGGTCGGAGCCTTGGAAAACTGTTTTTT.

This sequence joins TRBV5-6 and TRBJ1-2, with 7 bases fitting TRBD1. V shed 5 bases, J shed 8 bases, and the junction held 9 bases outside the gene matches. The germline CDR1 and CDR2 sequences are SGHDT and YYEEEE. The CDR3 covers 13 residues. CDR3 protein: CASRRYRGQGYTF. The CDR3 coding sequence is TGTGCCAGCAGAAGATACAGGGGACAGGGCTACACCTTC. The complete variable domain, with remaining parts taken from reference TRBV5-6 and TRBJ1-2, reads DAGVTQSPTHLIKTRGQQVTLRCSPKSGHDTVSWYQQALGQGPQFIFQYYEEEERQRGNFPDRFSGHQFPNYSSELNVNALLLGDSALYLCASRRYRGQGYTFGSGTRLTVV.

The V and J genes are TRBV4-3 and TRBJ2-2; tentatively, D is TRBD2 (5 bases). The V end was cut by 2 bases, the J end by 6 bases, with 10 bases between. Germline values: CDR1 LGHNA, CDR2 YSLEER. The CDR3 spans 14 residues. The CDR3 protein is CASSQSYGAGELFF. The CDR3 nucleotides are TGCGCCAGCAGCCAATCCTACGGGGCCGGGGAGCTGTTTTTT.

This sequence joins TRBV5-1 and TRBJ1-1; weak D call: TRBD1 (6 bases). Trimming stripped 1 base from V and 1 base from J, with 20 bases between. Germline CDR1 reads SGHRS; CDR2 reads YFSETQ. The CDR3 contains 18 residues. CDR3 amino acids: CASSLIVPGVYRNTEAFF. CDR3 sequence (DNA): TGCGCCAGCAGCTTGATCGTGCCAGGGGTATATCGGAACACTGAAGCTTTCTTT.

This chain uses TRBV19 with TRBJ1-4, with 7 bases fitting TRBD1. This CDR3 has 15 amino acids. Germline values: CDR1 LNHDA, CDR2 SQIVND (reference sequence). V lost 7 bases to trimming and J lost 5 bases; unmatched junction nucleotides: 10. CDR3 loop: CASTSRQGRNEKLFF. In DNA form, the CDR3 reads TGTGCCAGTACCTCCAGACAGGGAAGGAATGAAAAACTGTTTTTT.